This T cell receptor (beta chain) came from a study of cytomegalovirus exposure and HLA in healthy donors. Notes on the study in general: The investigators catalogued 150 or so TCR beta chains as cytomegalovirus-associated.

The CDR3 contains 15 residues. Germline V gives CDR1 SNHLY, CDR2 FYNNEI. Trimming removed 9 bases from V and 3 bases from J, with 20 bases in between. On this clone: The antigen is unknown.

The repertoire was sequenced with immunoSEQ multiplex PCR; TCRdb's copy has only in-frame clones and lacks some. This sample has roughly 82,000 clones; 85% to 95% occur once, and the top ten carry approximately 0.69%. The sequencing input was PBMCs. V usage is TRBV2 and J usage is TRBJ1-1; D not certain. The receptor comes from a man between 18 and 35 years old in good health and CMV-seronegative. In DNA, the CDR3 is TGTGCCAGTACCCGGTCGTTAGTCCGGGACACTGAAGCTTTCTTT. This codes for CASTRSLVRDTEAFF.